This TCR beta chain was obtained from a study of Ad26.COV2.S vaccination and SARS-CoV-2 variants. About the research overall: Doses of Ad26.COV2.S were injected into muscle once or twice, 56 days apart.

The treatment was: roughly 19 received Ad26.COV2.S at low or high dose, single or two shots; about 5 received placebo; per-sample allocation not given. The samples were gathered on day 63 after the first injection of vaccine or placebo. It was an adult aged 18-55 years in Boston who was the donor. Wuhan-strain spike was delivered by a replication-incompetent Ad26 vector. Germline CDR1 is SGHRS and CDR2 is YFSETQ. The CDR3 contains 15 residues. Trimming at V came to 3 bases and at J to 8 bases, leaving 3 bases not matched to a gene. As regards this clone: Its antigen is unidentified.

Assay used: immunoSEQ multiplex PCR; TCRdb lists only in-frame clones, some missing. The table includes 300,000 to 400,000 clones, about nine tenths detected once. Study-wide points: Marked by substantial breadth, spike-specific CD8+ and CD4+ T cell responses were reportedly seen after vaccination.

The rearrangement uses TRBV5-1 and TRBJ1-6; 12 nucleotides line up with TRBD1. The receptor's source is a person aged 18-65 years who received the Ad26.COV2.S COVID-19 vaccine or a placebo. Sequencing was performed on peripheral blood, taken in a trial of Ad26.COV2.S vaccine versus placebo. This chain's CDR3 is CASSSGTGGDSPLHF. The CDR3 nucleotides read TGCGCCAGCAGCTCCGGGACAGGGGGCGATTCACCCCTCCACTTT.